Below, one TCR beta chain is given with its context. The CDR3 has 18 amino acids. The ends lost 3 bases at V and 4 bases at J; junction bases unmatched: 7. Germline V gives CDR1 SGHNT, CDR2 YYREEE (reference sequence). Per the authors' pipeline: Amplification with reference gene primers provided the estimates of nucleated cell counts. Sequencing used immunoSEQ multiplex PCR; TCRdb keeps in-frame clones, though not all of them. From that table come the V and J calls and clone size; the DNA was used to work out D and trimming. The repertoire consists of fewer than 60,000 clones, with less than 80% occurring once and the leading ten covering 25%. This record comes from a study of blood T cell repertoires in COVID-19.

The sample comprised peripheral blood. This receptor was taken from a man in his sixties or seventies with acute or convalescent COVID-19. The chain joins TRBV5-4 to TRBJ2-2; 15 nucleotides match TRBD2. The CDR3 DNA sequence: TGTGCCAGCAGCTCCGGGACTAGCGGGGGGCCACGCACCGGGGAGCTGTTTTTT. Translated: CASSSGTSGGPRTGELFF.